This TCR beta chain came from a study of shared clonotypes between healthy human individuals. Study-wide findings and caveats: Against clonotypes common to all four donors, non-shared ones had lower generation probabilities. In general, naive subsets displayed greater estimated richness than memory subsets did.

Trimming cost V 6 bases and J 3 bases, with 11 bases left between them. CDR1 MNHNS and CDR2 SASEGT come from the germline V gene. The length of the CDR3 is 13 residues. Partitioning of CD4+ cells yielded a CD45RA+ naive subset and a CD45RA-negative memory subset. A word on this clone: The antigen is unknown.

Sequencing used immunoSEQ multiplex PCR; TCRdb keeps in-frame clones, though not all of them. The data contain about 980,000 clones, 76% of them singletons. V gene TRBV6-1 combines with J gene TRBJ1-1, with D perhaps matching TRBD1 (5 bases). Sequencing input: memory CD4+ T cells sorted from blood. Indicated subset: CD45RA-negative fraction. This receptor was obtained from a man aged 18-30 years in good health. DNA of the CDR3: TGTGCCAGCAGCCGGGGGGTGCACACTGAAGCTTTCTTT. It encodes CASSRGVHTEAFF.